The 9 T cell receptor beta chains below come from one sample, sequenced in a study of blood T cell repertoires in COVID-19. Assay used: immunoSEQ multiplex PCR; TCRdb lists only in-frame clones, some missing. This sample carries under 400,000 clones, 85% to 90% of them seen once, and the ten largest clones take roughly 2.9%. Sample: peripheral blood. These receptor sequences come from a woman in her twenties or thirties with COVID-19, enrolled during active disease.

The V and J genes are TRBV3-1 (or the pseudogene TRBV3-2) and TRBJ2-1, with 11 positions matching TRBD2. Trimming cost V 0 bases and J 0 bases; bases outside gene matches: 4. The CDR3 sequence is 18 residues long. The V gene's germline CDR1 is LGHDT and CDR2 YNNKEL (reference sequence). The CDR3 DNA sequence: TGTGCCAGCAGCCAAGATAGCGGGAGGGGGAGCTCCTACAATGAGCAGTTCTTC. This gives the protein CASSQDSGRGSSYNEQFF.

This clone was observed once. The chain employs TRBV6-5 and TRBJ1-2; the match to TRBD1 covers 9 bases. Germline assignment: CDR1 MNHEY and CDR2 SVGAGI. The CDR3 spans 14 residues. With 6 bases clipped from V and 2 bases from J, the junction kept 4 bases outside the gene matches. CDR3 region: CASRRDRVNYGYTF. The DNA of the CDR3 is TGTGCCAGCAGGAGGGACAGGGTGAACTATGGCTACACCTTC.

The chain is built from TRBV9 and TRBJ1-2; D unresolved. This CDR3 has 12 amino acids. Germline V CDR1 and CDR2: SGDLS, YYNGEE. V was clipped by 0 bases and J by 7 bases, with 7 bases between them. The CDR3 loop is CASSVDSVGYTF. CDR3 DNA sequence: TGTGCCAGCAGCGTAGATTCTGTTGGCTACACCTTC.

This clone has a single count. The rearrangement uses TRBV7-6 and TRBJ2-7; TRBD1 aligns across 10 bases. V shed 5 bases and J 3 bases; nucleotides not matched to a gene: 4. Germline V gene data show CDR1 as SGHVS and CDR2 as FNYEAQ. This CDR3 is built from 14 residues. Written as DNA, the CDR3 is TGTGCCAGCAGCCCCGGGACAGGGGTCTACGAGCAGTACTTC. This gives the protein CASSPGTGVYEQYF. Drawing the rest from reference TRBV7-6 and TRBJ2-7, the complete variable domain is GAGVSQSPRYKVTKRGQDVALRCDPISGHVSLYWYRQALGQGPEFLTYFNYEAQQDKSGLPNDRFSAERPEGSISTLTIQRTEQRDSAMYRCASSPGTGVYEQYFGPGTRLTVT.

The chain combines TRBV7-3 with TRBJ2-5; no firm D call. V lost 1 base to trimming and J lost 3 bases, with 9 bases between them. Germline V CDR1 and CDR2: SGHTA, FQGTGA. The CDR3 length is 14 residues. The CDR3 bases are TGTGCCAGCAGCTTAAATGGCCCAAAAGAGACCCAGTACTTC. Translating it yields CASSLNGPKETQYF.

CDR3 nucleotides: TGTGCCAGTAGTACGTCAGGGAAGAATGGCTACACCTTC. Its protein product is CASSTSGKNGYTF. The chain couples TRBV19 to TRBJ1-2; tentatively, D is TRBD1 (5 bases). V lost 4 bases, J lost 6 bases, and 12 bases lay in between. This CDR3 comprises 13 residues. Germline V gives CDR1 LNHDA, CDR2 SQIVND (reference sequence).

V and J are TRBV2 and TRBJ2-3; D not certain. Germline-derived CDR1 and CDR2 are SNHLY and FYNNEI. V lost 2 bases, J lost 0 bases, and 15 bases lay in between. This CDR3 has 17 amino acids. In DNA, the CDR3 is TGTGCCAGCAGTGAAAGGTGGGCAGCTATAAGCACAGATACGCAGTATTTT. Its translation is CASSERWAAISTDTQYF.

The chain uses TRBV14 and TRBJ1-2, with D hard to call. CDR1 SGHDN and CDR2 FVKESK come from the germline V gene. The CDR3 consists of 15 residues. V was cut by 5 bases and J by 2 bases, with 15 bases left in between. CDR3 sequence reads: CASSSAATGNYGYTF. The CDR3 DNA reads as TGTGCCAGCAGCTCAGCAGCTACCGGGAACTATGGCTACACCTTC. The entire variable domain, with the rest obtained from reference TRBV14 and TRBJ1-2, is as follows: EAGVTQFPSHSVIEKGQTVTLRCDPISGHDNLYWYRRVMGKEIKFLLHFVKESKQDESGMPNNRFLAERTGGTYSTLKVQPAELEDSGVYFCASSSAATGNYGYTFGSGTRLTVV.

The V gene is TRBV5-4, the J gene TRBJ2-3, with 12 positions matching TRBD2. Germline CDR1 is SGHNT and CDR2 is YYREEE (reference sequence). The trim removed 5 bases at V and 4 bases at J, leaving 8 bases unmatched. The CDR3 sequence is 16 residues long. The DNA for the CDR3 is TGTGCCAGCAGGCCTAGCGGGAGGGCCGGTTCAGATACGCAGTATTTT. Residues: CASRPSGRAGSDTQYF.